Listed below are T cell receptor beta chains from one sample, sequenced in a study of molecular identifiers for immune sequencing clone quantification. One entry per CDR3 protein, called by TCRdb with MiXCR from the PCR reads. Among about 640,000 distinct CDR3 sequences listed, approximately 20% were seen once. The sequenced sample was naive CD8+ T cells from blood, with Jurkat cell RNA spiked in. Receptors were obtained from a human donor in good health. Some libraries in this study had Jurkat cell RNA spiked in. The CDR3 runs from the conserved cysteine through the conserved F or W. The D gene is left open where the match is weak. A row's size may be missing; if present it is once, few, many or a size class.

len: 13
abundance: .
d_gene: .
j_gene: TRBJ2-7
v_gene: TRBV20-1
CDR3nt: TGCAGTGCTAGCCCACCTGACGTGTACGAGCAGTACTTC
CDR3aa: CSASPPDVYEQYF

len: 15
abundance: .
d_gene: TRBD1
j_gene: TRBJ1-6
v_gene: TRBV19
CDR3nt: TGTGCCAGTAGCCACGATGGACAGGGACTTTCACCCCTCCACTTT
CDR3aa: CASSHDGQGLSPLHF

len: 13
abundance: many
d_gene: .
j_gene: TRBJ1-1
v_gene: TRBV27
CDR3nt: TGTGCCAGCAGTCTATCCGGACGGAATGAAGCTTTCTTT
CDR3aa: CASSLSGRNEAFF

len: 16
abundance: .
d_gene: .
j_gene: TRBJ2-7
v_gene: TRBV20-1
CDR3nt: TGCAGTGCTAGAGAAAGAGGGGGACCGGCTACCTACGAGCAGTACTTC
CDR3aa: CSARERGGPATYEQYF

len: 16
abundance: .
d_gene: .
j_gene: TRBJ2-7
v_gene: TRBV7-8
CDR3nt: TGTGCCAGCAGCTCCCTCGACCGGTCTTTGTTCTACGAGCAGTACTTC
CDR3aa: CASSSLDRSLFYEQYF

len: 15
abundance: .
d_gene: TRBD1
j_gene: TRBJ2-3
v_gene: TRBV20-1
CDR3nt: TGCAGTGCTAGAGATTCTGGACAGGGTCACGATACGCAGTATTTT
CDR3aa: CSARDSGQGHDTQYF

len: 14
abundance: few
d_gene: .
j_gene: TRBJ1-5
v_gene: TRBV19
CDR3nt: TGTGCCAGCCGCCTGACAGGTTACAATCAGCCCCAGCATTTT
CDR3aa: CASRLTGYNQPQHF

len: 17
abundance: .
d_gene: TRBD1
j_gene: TRBJ1-4
v_gene: TRBV27
CDR3nt: TGTGCCAGCAGCTCCCAGGGAATCGGGACAGGGTATGAAAAACTGTCTTTT
CDR3aa: CASSSQGIGTGYEKLSF

len: 14
abundance: many
d_gene: TRBD2
j_gene: TRBJ2-7
v_gene: TRBV20-1
CDR3nt: TGCAGTGCCACCGGGACTAGCGGAACCTACGAGCAGTACTTC
CDR3aa: CSATGTSGTYEQYF

len: 14
abundance: few
d_gene: TRBD1
j_gene: TRBJ1-5
v_gene: TRBV19
CDR3nt: TGTGCCAGTAATCTAGGACAGGGGTATCAGCCCCAGCATTTT
CDR3aa: CASNLGQGYQPQHF

len: 11
abundance: many
d_gene: .
j_gene: TRBJ2-7
v_gene: TRBV20-1
CDR3nt: TGCAGTGCTAGGCTAGCTTACGAGCAGTACTTC
CDR3aa: CSARLAYEQYF

len: 16
abundance: many
d_gene: TRBD1
j_gene: TRBJ1-1
v_gene: TRBV7-8
CDR3nt: TGTGCCAGCAGCTTAGTCAGGACAGGGGGAGTAACTGAAGCTTTCTTT
CDR3aa: CASSLVRTGGVTEAFF

len: 14
abundance: few
d_gene: .
j_gene: TRBJ2-7
v_gene: TRBV5-6
CDR3nt: TGTGCCAGCAGCTTTGCAGTAACTCCATACGAGCAGTACTTC
CDR3aa: CASSFAVTPYEQYF

len: 15
abundance: many
d_gene: .
j_gene: TRBJ2-5
v_gene: TRBV28
CDR3nt: TGTGCCAGCAGTTTAGGCCCGGACAGCCAAGAGACCCAGTACTTC
CDR3aa: CASSLGPDSQETQYF

len: 14
abundance: few
d_gene: .
j_gene: TRBJ2-6
v_gene: TRBV3-1
CDR3nt: TGTGCCAGCAGCCAAGAGGCTGGGGCCAACGTCCTGACTTTC
CDR3aa: CASSQEAGANVLTF

len: 13
abundance: many
d_gene: .
j_gene: TRBJ2-7
v_gene: TRBV9
CDR3nt: TGTGCCAGCAGCGTGAGGGAAGCCTACGAGCAGTACTTC
CDR3aa: CASSVREAYEQYF

len: 14
abundance: few
d_gene: TRBD2
j_gene: TRBJ2-1
v_gene: TRBV29-1
CDR3nt: TGCAGCGCCGTGGGACTAGCGGGAAACAATGAGCAGTTCTTC
CDR3aa: CSAVGLAGNNEQFF

len: 13
abundance: .
d_gene: .
j_gene: TRBJ1-6
v_gene: TRBV27
CDR3nt: TGTGCCAGCAGTCCAGCAGGGGTCTCACCCCTCCACTTT
CDR3aa: CASSPAGVSPLHF

len: 17
abundance: .
d_gene: TRBD2
j_gene: TRBJ2-3
v_gene: TRBV6-5
CDR3nt: TGTGCCAGCAGTTACTCGGGGCTAGCGGTACTCACAGATACGCAGTATTTT
CDR3aa: CASSYSGLAVLTDTQYF

len: 16
abundance: .
d_gene: .
j_gene: TRBJ1-2
v_gene: TRBV9
CDR3nt: TGTGCCAGCAGCGTAGCGGAATTTGCCTATAACTATGGCTACACCTTC
CDR3aa: CASSVAEFAYNYGYTF

len: 15
abundance: .
d_gene: TRBD1
j_gene: TRBJ2-2
v_gene: TRBV7-2
CDR3nt: TGTGCCAGCAGCTACCCCGGGACAGGGACCGGGGAGCTGTTTTTT
CDR3aa: CASSYPGTGTGELFF

len: 16
abundance: many
d_gene: TRBD2
j_gene: TRBJ2-5
v_gene: TRBV2
CDR3nt: TGTGCCAGCAGTGAATTGGCTAGCGGGGGGCAAGAGACCCAGTACTTC
CDR3aa: CASSELASGGQETQYF

len: 16
abundance: many
d_gene: .
j_gene: TRBJ1-1
v_gene: TRBV7-9
CDR3nt: TGTGCCAGCAGCCCTAGCGTAGAAGGGAAATATACTGAAGCTTTCTTT
CDR3aa: CASSPSVEGKYTEAFF

len: 15
abundance: many
d_gene: .
j_gene: TRBJ1-5
v_gene: TRBV10-3
CDR3nt: TGTGCCATCAGCTCCGGGACCGGATGGGATCAGCCCCAGCATTTT
CDR3aa: CAISSGTGWDQPQHF